One sample yielded the 21 T cell receptor beta chains listed below, sequenced in a study of T cells in localized non-small cell lung cancer. TCRdb's table, derived via immunoSEQ multiplex PCR, lists solely in-frame clones and lacks some. The table shows tens of thousands of clones, with around 81% occurring only once. This specimen consisted of PBMCs, obtained before any cancer treatment. All receptors derive from a man aged 35 to 70 with stage II lung adenocarcinoma.

The rearrangement links TRBV7-2 to TRBJ2-7, with 10 bases that match TRBD1. With V trimmed by 5 bases and J by 6 bases, 10 bases remained unmatched. Germline CDR1 reads SGHTA; CDR2 reads FQGNSA. There are 15 residues in the CDR3. The CDR3 sequence: CASSATYRTGGEQYF. In DNA, the CDR3 is TGTGCCAGCAGCGCCACCTATCGGACAGGGGGCGAGCAGTACTTC.

This rearrangement joins TRBV19 to TRBJ1-5; D not resolved. CDR3 length: 16 amino acids. Germline-derived CDR1 and CDR2 are LNHDA and SQIVND (reference sequence). V was pared by 2 bases and J by 7 bases, with 18 bases between. In DNA form, the CDR3 reads TGTGCCAGTAGTATAATCCCGGGGTTGGCTGGACAGCCCCAGCATTTT. Its protein is CASSIIPGLAGQPQHF.

The chain links TRBV25-1 to TRBJ1-1, with no clear D. Germline loops: CDR1 MGHDK, CDR2 SYGVNS. V was trimmed by 5 bases and J by 4 bases, leaving 5 bases between them. The CDR3 is 11 amino acids. CDR3 sequence: CASSILTEAFF. The CDR3 nucleotides are TGTGCCAGCAGTATTCTCACTGAAGCTTTCTTT. Supplemented by reference TRBV25-1 and TRBJ1-1, the full variable domain reads EADIYQTPRYLVIGTGKKITLECSQTMGHDKMYWYQQDPGMELHLIHYSYGVNSTEKGDLSSESTVSRIRTEHFPLTLESARPSHTSQYLCASSILTEAFFGQGTRLTVV.

The chain combines TRBV7-3 with TRBJ2-5, with 8 bases identical to TRBD1. The CDR3 sequence is 13 residues long. Per germline, CDR1 SGHTA and CDR2 FQGTGA. V lost 5 bases and J lost 4; bases outside the gene matches: 3. The CDR3 nucleotides read TGTGCCAGCAGCCGACAGGGGAGAGAGACCCAGTACTTC. This sequence encodes CASSRQGRETQYF. Drawing the rest from reference TRBV7-3 and TRBJ2-5, the complete variable domain is GAGVSQTPSNKVTEKGKYVELRCDPISGHTALYWYRQSLGQGPEFLIYFQGTGAADDSGLPNDRFFAVRPEGSVSTLKIQRTERGDSAVYLCASSRQGRETQYFGPGTRLLVL.

The chain employs TRBV18 and TRBJ1-4; D gene unclear. The CDR3 spans 18 residues. V was shortened by 3 bases and J by 0 bases, with 17 bases between the two germline ends. The germline gives CDR1 KGHSH, CDR2 LQKENI. Here the CDR3 reads CASSPRPQDFATNEKLFF. The CDR3 DNA is TGTGCCAGCTCACCTCGACCGCAGGACTTCGCAACTAATGAAAAACTGTTTTTT. The variable domain in full, completed from reference TRBV18 and TRBJ1-4, reads NAGVMQNPRHLVRRRGQEARLRCSPMKGHSHVYWYRQLPEEGLKFMVYLQKENIIDESGMPKERFSAEFPKEGPSILRIQQVVRGDSAAYFCASSPRPQDFATNEKLFFGSGTQLSVL.

The chain uses TRBV5-6 and TRBJ2-5; D unclear. The CDR3 is 13 residues long. Looked up from germline, CDR1 is SGHDT and CDR2 is YYEEEE. V lost 4 bases, J lost 2 bases, and 9 bases lay in between. The CDR3 nucleotides are TGTGCCAGCAGCGCCGGCGTACAAGAGACCCAGTACTTC. It codes for CASSAGVQETQYF.

CDR3 sequence: CASIGAECNQPQHF. The CDR3 DNA is TGCGCCAGCATAGGGGCGGAGTGCAATCAGCCCCAGCATTTT. The chain links TRBV23-1 to TRBJ1-5; D possibly corresponds to TRBD1 (5 bases). TRBV23-1 is recorded as an ORF, its role being uncertain. CDR3 size: 14 residues. The V end lost 7 bases, the J end lost 2 bases, and 12 bases lay between the germline ends.

The chain couples TRBV27 to TRBJ1-2; D perhaps matches TRBD1 (5 bases). Per the germline V gene, CDR1 is MNHEY and CDR2 is SMNVEV (reference sequence). Trimming cost V 5 bases and J 4 bases, with 11 bases left between them. The CDR3 is 13 amino acids. Here the CDR3 reads CASSPGLGYGYTF. The DNA of the CDR3 is TGTGCCAGCAGTCCAGGGTTAGGCTATGGCTACACCTTC.

V is TRBV5-6 and J is TRBJ2-5, with D perhaps matching TRBD1 or TRBD2 (5 bases each). In germline, CDR1 is SGHDT, CDR2 YYEEEE. V lost 1 base to trimming and J lost 3 bases, with 10 bases between them. CDR3 length: 14 residues. The CDR3 DNA reads TGTGCCAGCAGCTTGTGGGACCGAGAAGAGACCCAGTACTTC. It is translated as CASSLWDREETQYF.

The rearrangement joins TRBV7-3 to TRBJ2-2; 9 bases line up with TRBD2. Germline values: CDR1 SGHTA, CDR2 FQGTGA. The CDR3 covers 14 residues. Unmatched junction bases numbered 4, after V lost 0 bases and J lost 11 bases. The CDR3, as DNA: TGTGCCAGCAGCTTAACGGGGACTAGCCGAGAGCTGTTTTTT. It specifies CASSLTGTSRELFF.

V usage is TRBV10-3 and J usage is TRBJ1-1, with 7 bases lining up with TRBD1. This CDR3 comprises 15 residues. CDR1 ENHRY and CDR2 SYGVKD come from the germline V gene. Trimming cost V 8 bases and J 2 bases; bases outside gene matches: 11. DNA of the CDR3: TGTGCCATCGGTGGGGTGGGACAGTCCAACACTGAAGCTTTCTTT. Encoded protein: CAIGGVGQSNTEAFF.

The V call is TRBV10-3, the J call TRBJ1-5; 7 bases map to TRBD1. Germline-derived CDR1 and CDR2 are ENHRY and SYGVKD. This CDR3 contains 16 residues. Germline trimming cut 10 bases from V and 2 bases from J; bases unmatched to any gene: 14. CDR3 amino acids: CATRQGGGDGNQPQHF. In DNA form, the CDR3 reads TGTGCCACCAGACAGGGAGGGGGTGATGGCAATCAGCCCCAGCATTTT.

This chain links TRBV7-9 with TRBJ1-2; TRBD1 matches at 7 bases. From germline, CDR1 is SEHNR and CDR2 FQNEAQ (reference sequence). This CDR3 comprises 15 residues. Trimming removed 5 bases from V and 8 bases from J; junction bases left unmatched: 14. The CDR3 bases are TGTGCCAGCAGCCCTCGTAACAGGGGTGATGGAGGCTACACCTTC. The encoded protein is CASSPRNRGDGGYTF.

The V gene is TRBV10-3, the J gene TRBJ2-1; 13 bases are a match to TRBD2. V gave up 6 bases and J gave up 5 bases; unmatched junction bases: 4. The germline V gene has CDR1 ENHRY and CDR2 SYGVKD. The CDR3 is made up of 15 amino acids. The CDR3 loop reads CAISGLAGDNNEQFF. In DNA form, the CDR3 reads TGTGCCATCAGCGGACTAGCGGGAGATAACAATGAGCAGTTCTTC.

This chain links TRBV12-5 with TRBJ1-1, with a tentative D call TRBD1 (6 bases). The germline CDR1 and CDR2 sequences are LGHNT and FRNRAP. The V gene lost 5 bases and the J gene lost 4 bases, with 14 bases spanning the gap. The CDR3 is made up of 14 amino acids. The CDR3 DNA reads as TGTGCTAGTGGTCCCTCGAGGGGGGCCACTGAAGCTTTCTTT. This translates into CASGPSRGATEAFF.

This chain uses TRBV5-4 with TRBJ2-3, with D possibly TRBD2 on 6 matching bases. The V and J ends lost 6 bases and 2 bases respectively, with 13 bases between them. Germline V gives CDR1 SGHNT, CDR2 YYREEE (reference sequence). This CDR3 is 14 amino acids long. CDR3 nucleotide sequence: TGTGCCAGCACCACCCGGGACTTCACAGATACGCAGTATTTT. Translated, it gives CASTTRDFTDTQYF.

V and J are TRBV5-5 and TRBJ2-7; D is perhaps TRBD2 (6 bases). The germline gives CDR1 SGHKS, CDR2 YYEKEE (reference sequence). Trimming took off 2 bases at V and 2 bases at J, with 11 bases between the two ends. This CDR3 comprises 14 residues. The CDR3 DNA sequence: TGTGCCAGCAGCTTTGGGGGGTCTCCCTACGAGCAGTACTTC. Its translation: CASSFGGSPYEQYF.

The V and J genes are TRBV6-1 and TRBJ2-5; D is possibly TRBD2 (6 bases). Germline-derived CDR1 and CDR2 are MNHNS and SASEGT. Trimming pared 7 bases from V and 2 bases from J, leaving 17 bases between. The CDR3 length is 15 residues. CDR3: CASTRQWGDQETQYF. The CDR3 DNA is TGTGCCAGCACCCGACAGTGGGGGGATCAAGAGACCCAGTACTTC.

The chain is built from TRBV25-1 and TRBJ1-1; TRBD1 aligns across 7 bases. The CDR3 is 15 amino acids. Germline V lookup: CDR1 MGHDK, CDR2 SYGVNS. V was clipped by 9 bases and J by 1 base; unmatched bases: 11. In DNA, the CDR3 is TGTGCCAGGGGGACAGAGGTATCCTCGAACACTGAAGCTTTCTTT. Protein product: CARGTEVSSNTEAFF.

CDR3 amino acids: CSAAYSGGNEQFF. The DNA for the CDR3 is TGCAGCGCCGCCTACAGTGGCGGAAATGAGCAGTTCTTC. The chain joins TRBV29-1 to TRBJ2-1; no firm D call. This CDR3 spans 13 amino acids. Trimming removed 7 bases from V and 7 bases from J, with 17 bases in between. CDR1 is SQVTM, CDR2 ANQGSEA, per germline.

The chain employs TRBV11-3 and TRBJ2-2, with D tentatively TRBD1 or TRBD2 (6 bases each). CDR1 and CDR2 from the germline V gene are SGHNT and YENEEA. This CDR3 is built from 15 residues. V lost 6 bases to trimming and J lost 8 bases, with 19 bases between them. CDR3 sequence: CASRFTSGGPGELFF. CDR3 bases: TGTGCCAGCAGGTTTACAAGTGGGGGGCCGGGGGAGCTGTTTTTT.